Below, 19 T cell receptor beta chains from the same sample are listed, as sequenced in a study of blood T cell repertoires in COVID-19. Clones were read by immunoSEQ multiplex PCR, and TCRdb kept only the in-frame ones, dropping some. The sample has 190,000 or so clones; approximately 90% are singletons. The sample taken for sequencing was PBMCs or T cells enriched from blood (not recorded which). Every receptor here comes from a woman in her thirties who had recovered from COVID-19.

This chain connects TRBV28 to TRBJ1-4; 7 bases match TRBD1. The CDR3 contains 14 residues. From germline, CDR1 is MDHEN and CDR2 SYDVKM. The V and J ends lost 4 bases and 6 bases, in that order; junction bases with no gene match: 5. The CDR3 DNA sequence: TGTGCCAGCAGTTCCCAGGACAGGCATGAAAAACTGTTTTTT. It specifies CASSSQDRHEKLFF.

J is TRBJ2-7 and V is TRBV5-4, with a tentative D call TRBD1 (5 bases). From germline, CDR1 is SGHNT and CDR2 YYREEE (reference sequence). V lost 4 bases, J lost 5 bases, and 16 bases lay in between. This CDR3 is 14 amino acids long. This chain's CDR3 is CASSMIQGPNEQYF. The CDR3 DNA is TGTGCCAGCAGCATGATTCAGGGTCCCAACGAGCAGTACTTC.

The chain couples TRBV7-2 to TRBJ2-2; tentative D call: TRBD1 (5 bases). CDR1 and CDR2 (germline): SGHTA, FQGNSA. The CDR3 runs to 16 residues. V lost 4 bases to trimming and J lost 1 base, with 13 bases between them. Here the CDR3 DNA reads TGTGCCAGCAGCTCATTGGGGCTATTGAACACCGGGGAGCTGTTTTTT. Its translation: CASSSLGLLNTGELFF.

The chain has TRBV12-5 and TRBJ1-1, with 7 bases aligning to TRBD1. V dropped 5 bases and J dropped 3; count of bases not matched to a gene: 6. Germline V gene lookup returns CDR1 LGHNT and CDR2 FRNRAP. The CDR3 contains 14 residues. The CDR3 is CASGRTGAYTEAFF. The CDR3 coding sequence is TGTGCTAGTGGTCGTACAGGGGCGTACACTGAAGCTTTCTTT.

The chain is built from TRBV30 and TRBJ2-2, with 8 bases lining up with TRBD2. The J segment lost 5 bases and the V segment lost 1 base, leaving 6 bases of the junction unmatched. Germline V gene lookup returns CDR1 GTSNPN and CDR2 SVGIG (reference sequence). CDR3 size: 15 residues. The CDR3 here is CAWSGAGDGTGELFF. CDR3 in DNA: TGTGCCTGGAGTGGAGCGGGAGATGGGACCGGGGAGCTGTTTTTT. The full variable domain, with the rest looked up from reference TRBV30 and TRBJ2-2, is SQTIHQWPATLVQPVGSPLSLECTVEGTSNPNLYWYRQAAGRGLQLLFYSVGIGQISSEVPQNLSASRPQDRQFILSSKKLLLSDSGFYLCAWSGAGDGTGELFFGEGSRLTVL.

The chain has TRBV15 and TRBJ2-1; 11 bases fit TRBD1. The germline CDR1 and CDR2 sequences are LNHNV and YYDKDF (reference sequence). V was clipped by 1 base and J by 8 bases; unmatched bases: 4. The CDR3 length is 15 residues. CDR3 sequence: CATSRVGTGGHEQFF. CDR3 DNA: TGTGCCACCAGCAGAGTCGGGACAGGGGGACATGAGCAGTTCTTC.

The chain is built from TRBV30 and TRBJ2-5, with unresolved D. Germline values: CDR1 GTSNPN, CDR2 SVGIG (reference sequence). Trimming removed 0 bases at V and 2 bases at J, with 13 bases between. The CDR3 has 15 amino acids. CDR3 in amino acids: CAWSVVSRKQETQYF. CDR3 DNA sequence: TGTGCCTGGAGTGTAGTTTCGCGGAAACAAGAGACCCAGTACTTC.

This chain links TRBV6-2 or TRBV6-3 with TRBJ1-2, with D unclear. The CDR3 covers 13 residues. V was shortened by 2 bases and J by 5 bases, with 9 bases between the two germline ends. CDR1 is MNHEY and CDR2 is SVGEGT in the germline V gene. The CDR3: CASSYKTVYGYTF. CDR3 in DNA: TGTGCCAGCAGTTACAAAACAGTTTATGGCTACACCTTC.

This chain joins TRBV7-9 and TRBJ2-7; 9 bases line up with TRBD1. Germline lookup yields CDR1 SEHNR and CDR2 FQNEAQ (reference sequence). Trimming took 4 bases from V and 8 from J; bases not matched to a gene: 15. CDR3 size: 16 residues. The CDR3 loop is CASSSGVTTGGGQQYF. CDR3 bases: TGTGCCAGCAGCTCCGGCGTAACTACAGGGGGCGGTCAGCAGTACTTC.

CDR3 sequence reads: CASLRTVNYGYTF. The CDR3, as DNA: TGTGCCAGCTTAAGGACAGTTAACTATGGCTACACCTTC. The V call is TRBV28, the J call TRBJ1-2, with a possible D match to TRBD1 (6 bases). Germline V gene data show CDR1 as MDHEN and CDR2 as SYDVKM. V dropped 8 bases and J dropped 1 base, with 11 bases sitting between them. This CDR3 contains 13 residues.

The chain employs TRBV19 and TRBJ1-2; 7 bases fit TRBD1. With V trimmed by 10 bases and J by 2 bases, 4 bases remained unmatched. The CDR3 covers 12 residues. Germline CDR1 LNHDA, CDR2 SQIVND (reference sequence). This CDR3 is CATLTGNYGYTF. The CDR3 region has the DNA TGTGCCACCTTGACAGGGAACTATGGCTACACCTTC.

The chain links TRBV18 to TRBJ1-4, with D unclear. The germline V gene encodes CDR1 KGHSH and CDR2 LQKENI. The CDR3 consists of 17 residues. Trimming cost V 0 bases and J 8 bases, with 19 bases left between them. CDR3 in DNA: TGTGCCAGCTCACCACCTGAGAGGTTTGCGAACCGAGAAAAACTGTTTTTT. This gives the protein CASSPPERFANREKLFF.

This chain uses TRBV30 with TRBJ1-5; D ambiguous. Per the germline V gene, CDR1 is GTSNPN and CDR2 is SVGIG (reference sequence). The V gene lost 3 bases and the J gene lost 0 bases, with 6 bases spanning the gap. This CDR3 contains 13 residues. CDR3 bases: TGTGCCTGGAGCCGTTATAGCAATCAGCCCCAGCATTTT. Its translation is CAWSRYSNQPQHF.

The chain employs TRBV7-2 and TRBJ2-7; D not resolved. There are 17 residues in the CDR3. V dropped 2 bases and J dropped 0 bases, with 17 bases sitting between them. The germline CDR1 and CDR2 sequences are SGHTA and FQGNSA. The CDR3 nucleotides read TGTGCCAGCAGCTTAAGTCGTCCGTCTTCGAGCTCCTACGAGCAGTACTTC. The encoded protein is CASSLSRPSSSSYEQYF.

A single count supports this clone. This sequence joins TRBV5-1 and TRBJ2-2; D is perhaps TRBD2 (5 bases). Trimming removed 4 bases at V and 2 bases at J, with 9 bases between. Germline CDR1 and CDR2: SGHRS and YFSETQ. This CDR3 comprises 14 residues. As DNA, the CDR3 is TGCGCCAGCAGCCATCGGGAAAACACCGGGGAGCTGTTTTTT. Its protein product is CASSHRENTGELFF.

The chain recombines TRBV9 with TRBJ2-1; D is possibly TRBD2 (5 bases). Trimming took off 0 bases at V and 8 bases at J, with 12 bases between the two ends. CDR1 is SGDLS, CDR2 YYNGEE, per germline. This CDR3 contains 14 residues. The DNA of the CDR3 is TGTGCCAGCAGCGTAGAGGACTCGCGGGATGAGCAGTTCTTC. It specifies CASSVEDSRDEQFF.

The genes are TRBV5-6 and TRBJ1-4, with D uncertain. The germline V and J ends were trimmed by 0 bases and 2 bases, with 11 bases remaining between them. Germline assignment: CDR1 SGHDT and CDR2 YYEEEE. The CDR3 sequence is 16 residues long. CDR3 sequence (DNA): TGTGCCAGCAGCTTGGTAGGAATCAGGACTAATGAAAAACTGTTTTTT. Its protein product is CASSLVGIRTNEKLFF. The variable domain in full, completed from reference TRBV5-6 and TRBJ1-4, reads DAGVTQSPTHLIKTRGQQVTLRCSPKSGHDTVSWYQQALGQGPQFIFQYYEEEERQRGNFPDRFSGHQFPNYSSELNVNALLLGDSALYLCASSLVGIRTNEKLFFGSGTQLSVL.

This clone appeared a few times. This chain joins TRBV12-3 or TRBV12-4 and TRBJ1-6, with D unresolved. Between the trimmed V and J ends, which lost 6 bases and 11 bases, there was a span of 14 bases. This CDR3 contains 13 residues. Here the CDR3 reads CASSLFSEAPLHF. The DNA for the CDR3 is TGTGCCAGCAGCCTTTTTTCCGAGGCACCCCTCCACTTT.

The gene calls are TRBV7-3 and TRBJ2-1; TRBD2 agrees at 13 bases. V shed 5 bases, J shed 5 bases, and the junction held 3 bases outside the gene matches. The CDR3 is 15 amino acids. From germline, CDR1 is SGHTA and CDR2 FQGTGA. This CDR3 is CASSPGLAGNNEQFF. In nucleotides, the CDR3 is TGTGCCAGCAGCCCGGGACTAGCGGGAAACAATGAGCAGTTCTTC.